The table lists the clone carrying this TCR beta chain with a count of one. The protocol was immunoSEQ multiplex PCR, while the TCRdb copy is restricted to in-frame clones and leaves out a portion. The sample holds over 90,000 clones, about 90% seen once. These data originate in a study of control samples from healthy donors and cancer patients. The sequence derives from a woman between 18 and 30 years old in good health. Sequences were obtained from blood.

The CDR3, as DNA: TGTGCCAGCAGCTTCGCGCCGGGGGGGCAAAATGAGCAGTTCTTC. Its translation: CASSFAPGGQNEQFF. The chain has TRBV11-2 and TRBJ2-1; 8 positions agree with TRBD2. Germline V gene sequence: CDR1 SGHAT, CDR2 FQNNGV. With 3 bases clipped from V and 7 bases from J, the junction kept 8 bases outside the gene matches. CDR3 length equals 15 residues.